This TCR beta chain appears in the sequencing data of a study of graft-versus-host responses after intestinal transplantation listed by TCRdb under 2021. Study-wide context: The transplants that recipients received were multivisceral, liver-intestinal, or isolated intestinal. Anti-thymocyte globulin induction was given to all recipients, followed by maintenance tacrolimus and steroids for about 3 years. After intestinal transplantation, graft-versus-host and host-versus-graft alloreactive T cell clones in the graft, circulation and bone marrow were tracked using bulk TCR-beta CDR3 sequencing. To identify alloreactive clones, pre-transplant mixed lymphocyte reaction products were sequenced and then compared with unstimulated pre-transplant donor and recipient T cells. The cohort enrolled some 23 intestinal transplant recipients including one retransplant, and a few patients lacking pretransplant specimens were excluded. A peak of at least 4% donor T cells among recipient peripheral blood mononuclear cells was the definition used for donor T cell macrochimerism. Rather than going through the commercial service, samples from a few later patients were sequenced in-house on an Illumina MiSeq and processed with MiXCR.

The library was produced with the immunoSEQ multiplex PCR assay. For most patients, high-throughput TCR-beta CDR3 sequencing of genomic DNA was performed by Adaptive Biotechnologies. Per the source publication's procedure: Adaptive's ImmunoSEQ software was the source of the TCR sequencing data for 15 to 20 patients, while a few other patients were processed with MiXCR and VDJtools. Because the origin of CDR3 nucleotide sequences shared between donor and recipient could not be assigned, those sequences were removed. At least 2-fold expansion over unstimulated cells and a minimum CFSE-low frequency of 0.002% (template counts) or 0.001% (read counts) were required for clones to be classified as alloreactive. A clone was considered mappable if detected in the sequenced pre-transplant spleen, lymph node, or MLR CFSE-low populations of the donor or recipient. The cumulative frequency of alloreactive clones was calculated as a percentage of all sequences, weighted by copy number. Imported from immuneACCESS, the table was reduced by TCRdb to in-frame sequences with V and J called. These copies leave out some clones; in studies compared against another copy, an unresolved V gene accounts for under half, and the cause of the remainder is not known. That table supplies the V and J calls and clone size; D and trimming were determined from the DNA. In this sample the table shows 7,500 to 10,000 clones, approximately 86% of which occur a single time. The ten top clones hold over 4% of the sample.

Dithiothreitol, EDTA incubations and collagenase D digestion were used to isolate intraepithelial and lamina propria lymphocytes from graft specimens. Bulk TCR-beta sequencing was performed on serial intestinal graft biopsy specimens collected as late as 600 days after transplant. What the work shows at the level of the full study, not this receptor alone: The conclusions were limited by the relatively low number and heterogeneity of the intestinal transplant patients. Early after transplant, peak levels of circulating GvH clones were associated with declines in HvG clones. GvH clones were detected in recipient bone marrow, and some appeared earlier in ileal mucosa or blood, consistent with an intestinal mucosal origin. High GvH to HvG T cell clonal ratios were observed in the allografts of patients with donor T cell macrochimerism.

CDR1 and CDR2 (KGHSH, LQKENI) derive from the germline V gene. Trimming costs V 9 bases and J 1 base, and their ends lie 20 bases apart. The CDR3 runs 16 amino acids, cysteine and phenylalanine included. The entry retains the CDR3 DNA only, 48 bases that are in frame from base 1. Comment on this clone: What antigen it recognizes has not been identified. It has no much larger one-base neighbor in the sample; base qualities were not kept.

The receptor was derived from a human patient who received an intestinal transplant, so some T cells may come from the graft donor. The chain uses TRBV18 and TRBJ2-3, with TRBD2 as a weak D call on 6 bases. Here the sequenced sample was ileum tissue, taken approximately 700 days after intestinal transplantation. CDR3 reads: CASSLANPYGTDTQYF. DNA sequence: TGTGCCAGTTCCCTAGCGAACCCCTACGGCACAGATACGCAGTATTTT.